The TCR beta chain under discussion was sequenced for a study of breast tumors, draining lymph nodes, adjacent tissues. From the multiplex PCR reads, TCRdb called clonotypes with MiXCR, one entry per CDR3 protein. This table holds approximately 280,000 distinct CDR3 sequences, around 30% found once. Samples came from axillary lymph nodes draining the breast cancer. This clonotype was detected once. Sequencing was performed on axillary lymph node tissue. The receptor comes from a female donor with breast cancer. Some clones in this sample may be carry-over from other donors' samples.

As DNA, the CDR3 is TGTGCCAGCAGTGCTCAGGGGGGCACAGATACGCAGTATTTT. It specifies CASSAQGGTDTQYF. The chain is built from TRBV25-1 and TRBJ2-3; 7 bases fit TRBD1. This CDR3 contains 14 residues. Germline CDR1 is MGHDK and CDR2 is SYGVNS. V shed 4 bases and J 1 base; nucleotides not matched to a gene: 2.